A selection of T cell receptor beta chains follows, all from one sample in a study of T cell responses to AZD1222 COVID-19 vaccine. Sequencing used immunoSEQ multiplex PCR; TCRdb keeps in-frame clones, though not all of them. Of some 140,000 clones listed, about 80% are singletons. Here the sequenced sample was peripheral blood, taken on day 0 of AZD1222 vaccination. The receptor source for this set is an adult in good health. Both conserved end residues are part of each CDR3. The order of the fields is J gene, V gene, D gene, clone size, CDR3 DNA, CDR3 protein. A D gene is named only where the DNA matches it firmly. Not all rows give a size; the values are once, few, many and, for expanded clones, a class.

j_gene: TRBJ1-2; v_gene: TRBV5-5; d_gene: TRBD1; abundance: .; CDR3nt: TGTGCCAGCAGCCCGTCCGGACAGGGGCGAGGCTACACCTTC; CDR3aa: CASSPSGQGRGYTF
j_gene: TRBJ1-6; v_gene: TRBV6-5; d_gene: .; abundance: .; CDR3nt: TGTGCCAGCAGTTACTCAGGAGGGGGAGGCGATTCACCCCTCCACTTT; CDR3aa: CASSYSGGGGDSPLHF
j_gene: TRBJ1-1; v_gene: TRBV6-5; d_gene: .; abundance: once; CDR3nt: TGTGCCAGCAGCCGGGAGGGGAAAGCTTTCTTT; CDR3aa: CASSREGKAFF
j_gene: TRBJ2-3; v_gene: TRBV27; d_gene: .; abundance: .; CDR3nt: TGTGCCAGCAGTTTCCTACCGGGACCCAATAGTGAGAATACGCAGTATTTT; CDR3aa: CASSFLPGPNSENTQYF
j_gene: TRBJ1-5; v_gene: TRBV18; d_gene: .; abundance: .; CDR3nt: TGTGCCAGCTCACCACGGGAGGGTGGACAGCCCCAGCATTTT; CDR3aa: CASSPREGGQPQHF
j_gene: TRBJ2-2; v_gene: TRBV28; d_gene: .; abundance: .; CDR3nt: TGTGCCAGCAGTTTATATCAGGGTATTGAAGTCGCCGGGGAGCTGTTTTTT; CDR3aa: CASSLYQGIEVAGELFF
j_gene: TRBJ1-4; v_gene: TRBV25-1; d_gene: TRBD1; abundance: few; CDR3nt: TGTGCCAGCAGTTCCGGACAGGGTTTTGAAAAACTGTTTTTT; CDR3aa: CASSSGQGFEKLFF
j_gene: TRBJ1-2; v_gene: TRBV19; d_gene: TRBD1; abundance: few; CDR3nt: TGTGCCAGTAGTGTCACAGACAGGGCGGCTGGTGGCTACACCTTC; CDR3aa: CASSVTDRAAGGYTF
j_gene: TRBJ1-4; v_gene: TRBV3-1/TRBV3-2; d_gene: TRBD1; abundance: .; CDR3nt: TGTGCCAGCAGCCCACGTATTACAGGGGATGTTGAATTCTGGGATGAAAAACTGTTTTTT; CDR3aa: CASSPRITGDVEFWDEKLFF
j_gene: TRBJ1-2; v_gene: TRBV3-1/TRBV3-2; d_gene: .; abundance: .; CDR3nt: TGTGCCAGCAGCTCAAGGGTACAGGTCAACTATGGCTACACCTTC; CDR3aa: CASSSRVQVNYGYTF
j_gene: TRBJ2-7; v_gene: TRBV4-2; d_gene: TRBD2; abundance: few; CDR3nt: TGTGCCAGCAGCCAACCACTAGCGGGGGGGACCGAGCAGTACTTC; CDR3aa: CASSQPLAGGTEQYF
j_gene: TRBJ1-2; v_gene: TRBV6-4; d_gene: TRBD1; abundance: .; CDR3nt: TGTGCCAGCAGGAGCCCGCCAGACAGGGACCCTAACTATGGCTACACCTTC; CDR3aa: CASRSPPDRDPNYGYTF
j_gene: TRBJ1-1; v_gene: TRBV5-6; d_gene: .; abundance: .; CDR3nt: TGTGCCAGCACAGGTCGTGGCCGATCGAACACTGAAGCTTTCTTT; CDR3aa: CASTGRGRSNTEAFF
j_gene: TRBJ1-1; v_gene: TRBV9; d_gene: .; abundance: few; CDR3nt: TGTGCCAGCAGCGTAGCTCAAAACAGGAATTTGAACACTGAAGCTTTCTTT; CDR3aa: CASSVAQNRNLNTEAFF
j_gene: TRBJ1-5; v_gene: TRBV30; d_gene: .; abundance: .; CDR3nt: TGTGCCTGGAGCGAGGGAAATCAGCCCCAGCATTTT; CDR3aa: CAWSEGNQPQHF
j_gene: TRBJ1-2; v_gene: TRBV27; d_gene: .; abundance: once; CDR3nt: TGTGCCAGCAGCCCCACGCTATGGGGCTTGGATGGCTACACCTTC; CDR3aa: CASSPTLWGLDGYTF
j_gene: TRBJ2-7; v_gene: TRBV28; d_gene: .; abundance: .; CDR3nt: TGTGCCAGCGGGCTCCTCGAGCAGTACTTC; CDR3aa: CASGLLEQYF
j_gene: TRBJ2-1; v_gene: TRBV6-1; d_gene: TRBD2; abundance: once; CDR3nt: TGTGCCAGCAGTGCCTCCCATTTACTAGCGGGGGGGCCCAATGAGCAGTTCTTC; CDR3aa: CASSASHLLAGGPNEQFF
j_gene: TRBJ1-1; v_gene: TRBV27; d_gene: .; abundance: .; CDR3nt: TGTGCCAGCAGTTATAACAGGAACACTGAAGCTTTCTTT; CDR3aa: CASSYNRNTEAFF
j_gene: TRBJ1-1; v_gene: TRBV5-1; d_gene: .; abundance: .; CDR3nt: TGCGCCAGCAGCTTTAAGGGGCTGGGGTTGAACACTGAAGCTTTCTTT; CDR3aa: CASSFKGLGLNTEAFF
j_gene: TRBJ1-1; v_gene: TRBV5-8; d_gene: .; abundance: .; CDR3nt: TGTGCCAGCAGACGGGCACTGAACACTGAAGCTTTCTTT; CDR3aa: CASRRALNTEAFF
j_gene: TRBJ2-1; v_gene: TRBV5-1; d_gene: .; abundance: .; CDR3nt: TGCGCCAGCAGGTACAGTTTATCGGACAATGAGCAGTTCTTC; CDR3aa: CASRYSLSDNEQFF
j_gene: TRBJ1-2; v_gene: TRBV11-2; d_gene: .; abundance: .; CDR3nt: TGTGCCAGCAGCTTAGTAGGCTCTCGGCTCGGCTACACCTTC; CDR3aa: CASSLVGSRLGYTF
j_gene: TRBJ2-2; v_gene: TRBV28; d_gene: .; abundance: .; CDR3nt: TGTGCCAGCAGTTTGGGAAAGGGGGAGCTGTTTTTT; CDR3aa: CASSLGKGELFF
j_gene: TRBJ2-7; v_gene: TRBV6-5; d_gene: .; abundance: .; CDR3nt: TGTGCCAGCAGGCTGACAGTCTACGAGCAGTACTTC; CDR3aa: CASRLTVYEQYF
j_gene: TRBJ2-7; v_gene: TRBV4-1; d_gene: .; abundance: .; CDR3nt: TGCGCCAGCAGCCAAGATAGGTACGAGCAGTACTTC; CDR3aa: CASSQDRYEQYF
j_gene: TRBJ1-1; v_gene: TRBV7-2; d_gene: .; abundance: .; CDR3nt: TGTGCCAGCAGCTTAGGGGGCAGGGGAGCTTTCTTT; CDR3aa: CASSLGGRGAFF
j_gene: TRBJ2-1; v_gene: TRBV24-1; d_gene: TRBD1; abundance: .; CDR3nt: TGTGCCACCGGGACAGGTCTCTACAATGAGCAGTTCTTC; CDR3aa: CATGTGLYNEQFF
j_gene: TRBJ2-2; v_gene: TRBV11-2; d_gene: TRBD1; abundance: .; CDR3nt: TGTGCCAGCAGCCTCCACAGGGGGCAAACCGGGGAGCTGTTTTTT; CDR3aa: CASSLHRGQTGELFF
j_gene: TRBJ1-2; v_gene: TRBV28; d_gene: .; abundance: .; CDR3nt: TGTGCCAGCAGTTCCCTGGGAGGCGCCAGGGGCTATGGCTACACCTTC; CDR3aa: CASSSLGGARGYGYTF
j_gene: TRBJ1-2; v_gene: TRBV19; d_gene: TRBD1; abundance: .; CDR3nt: TGTGCCACCAGAGGGGGGACAGGGGGCCGGGGCTACACCTTC; CDR3aa: CATRGGTGGRGYTF
j_gene: TRBJ2-3; v_gene: TRBV21-1; d_gene: .; abundance: .; CDR3nt: TGTGCCAGCAGCTCATACAGCATCGTAGAGACCACAGATACGCAGTATTTT; CDR3aa: CASSSYSIVETTDTQYF
j_gene: TRBJ1-4; v_gene: TRBV7-9; d_gene: .; abundance: .; CDR3nt: TGTGCCAGCAGCTTCTACTCTGGAGAAATTGAAAAACTGTTTTTT; CDR3aa: CASSFYSGEIEKLFF
j_gene: TRBJ2-3; v_gene: TRBV28; d_gene: TRBD2; abundance: .; CDR3nt: TGTGCCAGCAGTTTATGGGCTAGCGGGGGGAGCACAGATACGCAGTATTTT; CDR3aa: CASSLWASGGSTDTQYF
j_gene: TRBJ2-3; v_gene: TRBV27; d_gene: TRBD1; abundance: .; CDR3nt: TGTGCCAGCAGTTTGCTTGACAGGGCAGATACGCAGTATTTT; CDR3aa: CASSLLDRADTQYF
j_gene: TRBJ2-1; v_gene: TRBV11-1; d_gene: TRBD1; abundance: .; CDR3nt: TGTGCCAGCAGCTTAGAGTCGGCAGGGGGCTTGAATGAGCAGTTCTTC; CDR3aa: CASSLESAGGLNEQFF
j_gene: TRBJ2-1; v_gene: TRBV7-2; d_gene: .; abundance: .; CDR3nt: TGTGCCAGCAGCCAGACACTTTTCGGTTTTGAGCAGTTCTTC; CDR3aa: CASSQTLFGFEQFF
j_gene: TRBJ1-2; v_gene: TRBV3-1/TRBV3-2; d_gene: .; abundance: .; CDR3nt: TGTGCCAGCAGCCAAGACAGGCAGAGAGGCTACACCTTC; CDR3aa: CASSQDRQRGYTF
j_gene: TRBJ1-4; v_gene: TRBV6-2/TRBV6-3; d_gene: .; abundance: .; CDR3nt: TGTGCCAGCAGTTACGACGGGTTTGAAAAACTGTTTTTT; CDR3aa: CASSYDGFEKLFF
j_gene: TRBJ2-7; v_gene: TRBV18; d_gene: TRBD1; abundance: .; CDR3nt: TGTGCCAGCTCACGTAACAGGGGGAACTCCTACGAGCAGTACTTC; CDR3aa: CASSRNRGNSYEQYF
j_gene: TRBJ1-5; v_gene: TRBV6-5; d_gene: .; abundance: .; CDR3nt: TGTGCCAGCAGTTCAGGAAAGGGCAATCAGCCCCAGCATTTT; CDR3aa: CASSSGKGNQPQHF
j_gene: TRBJ2-7; v_gene: TRBV10-1; d_gene: .; abundance: .; CDR3nt: TGCGCCAGCAGTGAGTCGTACGGAGATCGGGAGCAGTACTTC; CDR3aa: CASSESYGDREQYF
j_gene: TRBJ1-1; v_gene: TRBV5-1; d_gene: TRBD1; abundance: .; CDR3nt: TGCGCCAGCAGCTCGACAGGGAGTACTGAAGCTTTCTTT; CDR3aa: CASSSTGSTEAFF
j_gene: TRBJ1-5; v_gene: TRBV5-6; d_gene: .; abundance: .; CDR3nt: TGTGCCAGCAGCTTACGGGGCCAGCCCCAGCATTTT; CDR3aa: CASSLRGQPQHF
j_gene: TRBJ2-5; v_gene: TRBV27; d_gene: TRBD2; abundance: .; CDR3nt: TGTGCCAGCAGTTCTCCACTAGCGGGGGACGAGACCCAGTACTTC; CDR3aa: CASSSPLAGDETQYF
j_gene: TRBJ1-1; v_gene: TRBV12-3/TRBV12-4; d_gene: .; abundance: .; CDR3nt: TGTGCCAGCAGTCTCTACGTGAACACTGAAGCTTTCTTT; CDR3aa: CASSLYVNTEAFF
j_gene: TRBJ2-2; v_gene: TRBV5-1; d_gene: TRBD2; abundance: .; CDR3nt: TGCGCCAGCAGCCTACTAGCGGGGAAGAACACCGGGGAGCTGTTTTTT; CDR3aa: CASSLLAGKNTGELFF
j_gene: TRBJ1-1; v_gene: TRBV7-3; d_gene: .; abundance: .; CDR3nt: TGTGCCAGCAGCTCCTCGATGAACACTGAAGCTTTCTTT; CDR3aa: CASSSSMNTEAFF
j_gene: TRBJ2-5; v_gene: TRBV12-3/TRBV12-4; d_gene: TRBD1; abundance: .; CDR3nt: TGTGCCAGCAGCTTGACAGGGGCAGGGACCCAGTACTTC; CDR3aa: CASSLTGAGTQYF
j_gene: TRBJ1-5; v_gene: TRBV2; d_gene: TRBD1; abundance: medium-sized; CDR3nt: TGTGCCAGCAGTCGATTACAGGGGGCCGGTCAGCCCCAGCATTTT; CDR3aa: CASSRLQGAGQPQHF
j_gene: TRBJ1-5; v_gene: TRBV2; d_gene: .; abundance: .; CDR3nt: TGTGCCAGCAGGGGGGCAGGGAATCAGCCCCAGCATTTT; CDR3aa: CASRGAGNQPQHF
j_gene: TRBJ1-1; v_gene: TRBV11-2; d_gene: .; abundance: .; CDR3nt: TGTGCCAGCAGCCTATCCCATACTGTTAAGAACACTGAAGCTTTCTTT; CDR3aa: CASSLSHTVKNTEAFF